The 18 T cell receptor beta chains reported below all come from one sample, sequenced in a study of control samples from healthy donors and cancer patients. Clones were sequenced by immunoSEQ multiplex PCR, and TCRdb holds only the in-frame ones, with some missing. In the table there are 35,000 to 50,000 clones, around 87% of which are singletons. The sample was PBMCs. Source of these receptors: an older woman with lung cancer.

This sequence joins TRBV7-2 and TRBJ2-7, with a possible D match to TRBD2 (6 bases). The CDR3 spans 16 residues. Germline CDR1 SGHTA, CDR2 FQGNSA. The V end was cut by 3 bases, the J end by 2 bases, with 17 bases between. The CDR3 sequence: CASSLGPGADAYEQYF. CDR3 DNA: TGTGCCAGCAGCTTGGGCCCGGGAGCGGACGCCTACGAGCAGTACTTC.

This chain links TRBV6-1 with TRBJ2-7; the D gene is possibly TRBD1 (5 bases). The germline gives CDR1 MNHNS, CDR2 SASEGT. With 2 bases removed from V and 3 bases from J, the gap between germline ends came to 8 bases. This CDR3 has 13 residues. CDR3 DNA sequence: TGTGCCAGCAGTGAATCCACAGGCTACGAGCAGTACTTC. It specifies CASSESTGYEQYF.

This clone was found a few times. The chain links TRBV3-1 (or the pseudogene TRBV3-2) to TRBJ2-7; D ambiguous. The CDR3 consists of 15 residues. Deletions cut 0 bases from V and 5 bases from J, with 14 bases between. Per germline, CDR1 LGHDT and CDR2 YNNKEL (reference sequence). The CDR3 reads CASSQERVSAHEQYF. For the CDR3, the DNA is TGTGCCAGCAGCCAAGAAAGAGTGTCGGCCCACGAGCAGTACTTC.

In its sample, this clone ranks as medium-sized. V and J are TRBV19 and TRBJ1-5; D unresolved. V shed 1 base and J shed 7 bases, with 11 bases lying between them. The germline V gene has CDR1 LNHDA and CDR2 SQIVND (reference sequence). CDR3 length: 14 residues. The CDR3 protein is CASSIVPRRQPQHF. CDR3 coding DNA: TGTGCCAGTAGTATAGTCCCACGCAGGCAGCCCCAGCATTTT.

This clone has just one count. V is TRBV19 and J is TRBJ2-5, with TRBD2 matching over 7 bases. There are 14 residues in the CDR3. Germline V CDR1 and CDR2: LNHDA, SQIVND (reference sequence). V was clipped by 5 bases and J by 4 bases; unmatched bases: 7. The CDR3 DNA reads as TGTGCCAGTAGTCCTAGCGGAGAAAGAGAGACCCAGTACTTC. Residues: CASSPSGERETQYF.

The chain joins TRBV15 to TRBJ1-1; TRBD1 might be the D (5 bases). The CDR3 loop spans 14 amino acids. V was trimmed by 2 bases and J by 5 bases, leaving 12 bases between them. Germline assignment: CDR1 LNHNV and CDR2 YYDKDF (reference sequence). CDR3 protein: CATSRWEGWTEAFF. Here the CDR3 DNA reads TGTGCCACCAGCAGATGGGAGGGGTGGACTGAAGCTTTCTTT. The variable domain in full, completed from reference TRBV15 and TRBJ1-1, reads DAMVIQNPRYQVTQFGKPVTLSCSQTLNHNVMYWYQQKSSQAPKLLFHYYDKDFNNEADTPDNFQSRRPNTSFCFLDIRSPGLGDTAMYLCATSRWEGWTEAFFGQGTRLTVV.

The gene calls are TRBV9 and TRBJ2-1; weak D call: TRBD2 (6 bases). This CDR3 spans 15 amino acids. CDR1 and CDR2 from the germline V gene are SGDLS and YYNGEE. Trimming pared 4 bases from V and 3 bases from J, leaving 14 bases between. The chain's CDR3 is CASSPQGGSYNEQFF. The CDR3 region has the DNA TGTGCCAGCAGCCCCCAGGGAGGCAGCTACAATGAGCAGTTCTTC.

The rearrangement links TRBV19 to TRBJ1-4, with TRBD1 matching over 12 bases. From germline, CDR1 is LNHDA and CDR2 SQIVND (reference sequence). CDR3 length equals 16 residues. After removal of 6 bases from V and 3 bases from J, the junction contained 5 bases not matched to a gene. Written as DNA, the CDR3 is TGTGCCAGTAGCCGGGACAGGGGGCTCGCTAATGAAAAACTGTTTTTT. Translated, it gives CASSRDRGLANEKLFF. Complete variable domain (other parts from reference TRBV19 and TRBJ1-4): DGGITQSPKYLFRKEGQNVTLSCEQNLNHDAMYWYRQDPGQGLRLIYYSQIVNDFQKGDIAEGYSVSREKKESFPLTVTSAQKNPTAFYLCASSRDRGLANEKLFFGSGTQLSVL.

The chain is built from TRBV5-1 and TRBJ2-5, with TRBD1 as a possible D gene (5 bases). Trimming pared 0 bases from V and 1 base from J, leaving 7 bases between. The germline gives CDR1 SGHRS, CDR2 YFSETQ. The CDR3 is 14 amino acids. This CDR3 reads CASSLGQTQETQYF. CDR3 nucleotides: TGCGCCAGCAGCTTGGGACAGACCCAAGAGACCCAGTACTTC.

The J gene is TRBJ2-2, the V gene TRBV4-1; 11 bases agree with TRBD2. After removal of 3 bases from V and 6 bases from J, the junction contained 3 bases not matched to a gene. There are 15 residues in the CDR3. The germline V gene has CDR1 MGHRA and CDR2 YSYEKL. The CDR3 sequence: CASSHSGRAAGELFF. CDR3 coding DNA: TGCGCCAGCAGCCATAGCGGGAGGGCAGCCGGGGAGCTGTTTTTT.

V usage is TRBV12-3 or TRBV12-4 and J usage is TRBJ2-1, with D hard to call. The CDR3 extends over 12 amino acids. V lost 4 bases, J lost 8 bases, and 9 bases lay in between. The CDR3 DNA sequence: TGTGCCAGCAGTTATGGGCTGGATGAGCAGTTCTTC. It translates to CASSYGLDEQFF.

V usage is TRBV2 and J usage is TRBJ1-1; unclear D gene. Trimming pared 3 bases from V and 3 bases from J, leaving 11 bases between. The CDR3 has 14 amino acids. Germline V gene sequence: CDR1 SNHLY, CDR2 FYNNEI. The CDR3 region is CASSEAPRDTEAFF. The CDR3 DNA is TGTGCCAGCAGTGAGGCCCCAAGGGACACTGAAGCTTTCTTT.

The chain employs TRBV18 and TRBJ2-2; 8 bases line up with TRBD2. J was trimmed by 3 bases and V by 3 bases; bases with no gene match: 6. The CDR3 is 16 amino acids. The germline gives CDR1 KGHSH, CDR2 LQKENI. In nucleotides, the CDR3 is TGTGCCAGCTCACCCGCAACCGGGAGGGACACCGGGGAGCTGTTTTTT. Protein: CASSPATGRDTGELFF.

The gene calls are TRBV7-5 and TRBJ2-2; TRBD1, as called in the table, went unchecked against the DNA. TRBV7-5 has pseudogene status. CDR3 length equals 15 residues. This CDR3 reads CVRGSEGASPGELFF. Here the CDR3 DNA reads TGTGTCAGAGGGTCGGAGGGGGCTTCGCCCGGGGAGCTGTTTTTT.

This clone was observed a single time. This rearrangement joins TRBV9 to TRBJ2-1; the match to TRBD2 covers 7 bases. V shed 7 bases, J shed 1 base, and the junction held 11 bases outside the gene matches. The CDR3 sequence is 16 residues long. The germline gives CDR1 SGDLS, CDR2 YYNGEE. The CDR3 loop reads CASSLRSGGSYNEQFF. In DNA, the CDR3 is TGTGCCAGCTCCCTGAGGTCGGGAGGATCCTACAATGAGCAGTTCTTC.

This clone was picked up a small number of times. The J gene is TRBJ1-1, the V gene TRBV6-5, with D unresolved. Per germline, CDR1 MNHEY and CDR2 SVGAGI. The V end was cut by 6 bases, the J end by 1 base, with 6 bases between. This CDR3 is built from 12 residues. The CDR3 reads CASSMGNTEAFF. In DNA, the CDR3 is TGTGCCAGCAGCATGGGGAACACTGAAGCTTTCTTT.

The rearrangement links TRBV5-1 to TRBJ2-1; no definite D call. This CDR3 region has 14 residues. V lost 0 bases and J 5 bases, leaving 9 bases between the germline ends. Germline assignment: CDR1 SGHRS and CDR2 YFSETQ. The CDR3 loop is CASSLGGIDNEQFF. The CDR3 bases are TGCGCCAGCAGCTTGGGAGGTATCGACAATGAGCAGTTCTTC.

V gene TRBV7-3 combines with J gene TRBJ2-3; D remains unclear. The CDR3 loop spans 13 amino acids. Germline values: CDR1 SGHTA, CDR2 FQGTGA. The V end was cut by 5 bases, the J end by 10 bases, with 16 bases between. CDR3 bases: TGTGCCAGCAGCGCCGCCACATTCGCCCCGCAGTATTTT. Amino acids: CASSAATFAPQYF.